This TCR beta chain was recovered during a study of blood T cell repertoires in COVID-19. Study at large: COVID-19 samples collected from the United States, Italy and Spain covered acute and convalescent phases.

V shed 2 bases and J 8 bases; nucleotides not matched to a gene: 7. CDR3 length: 14 residues. Germline assignment: CDR1 MDHEN and CDR2 SYDVKM. This clone was counted a single time. The data were produced by immunoSEQ multiplex PCR, yet TCRdb's version contains in-frame clones alone and is incomplete. The repertoire holds tens of thousands of clones, with roughly 80% as singletons. The sequencing sample was made of peripheral blood. The TCR was taken from a human donor in a cohort sampled during active COVID-19. V and J are TRBV28 and TRBJ2-7; TRBD2 matches 9 bases. The chain's CDR3 is CASSLAGGPKQQYF. The CDR3 DNA is TGTGCCAGCAGTTTAGCGGGAGGGCCTAAGCAGCAGTACTTC.